This TCR beta chain comes out of a study of cytotoxic CD8 clonotypes in ibrutinib-treated CLL. The wider study: Included were 11 relapsed/refractory and approximately 15 treatment-naive patients, of whom roughly 17 were IGHV unmutated.

Germline CDR1 reads MGHDK; CDR2 reads SYGVNS. Trimming at V came to 1 base and at J to 7 bases, leaving 8 bases not matched to a gene. There are 16 residues in the CDR3. The data were produced by immunoSEQ multiplex PCR, yet TCRdb's version contains in-frame clones alone and is incomplete. The table records tens of thousands of clones, about 86% of them present only once. Notes on the study in general: The times at which samples were taken varied between sustained-remission and progressing patients. Exceeding age-matched healthy donors, baseline clonality also tracked the counts of circulating CD8+ T cells.

Worth noting for this clone: What it recognizes is unknown.

The sequenced sample was PBMCs, obtained before ibrutinib treatment. The origin of this receptor is a human donor with chronic lymphocytic leukemia. The chain couples TRBV25-1 to TRBJ2-1; 9 nucleotides line up with TRBD1. The CDR3 bases are TGTGCCAGCAGTGAATTATCCGGGACAGGGTGGAATGAGCAGTTCTTC. Translating gives CASSELSGTGWNEQFF. Full variable domain (outside the CDR3, taken from reference TRBV25-1 and TRBJ2-1): EADIYQTPRYLVIGTGKKITLECSQTMGHDKMYWYQQDPGMELHLIHYSYGVNSTEKGDLSSESTVSRIRTEHFPLTLESARPSHTSQYLCASSELSGTGWNEQFFGPGTRLTVL.